The clone carrying this TCR beta chain was counted many times. The antigen remains undetermined. These data come from a study of T-cell reconstitution after alpha-beta-depleted transplantation in children. General study findings and limits: Several hundred expanded graft clones reportedly supplied alpha-beta T cells about two months after transplant. Surviving recipient T cells and thymic progenitors underlay high day-60 TCRbeta diversity in some patients. T-cell counts and diversity at one year following transplant were attributed mainly to newly produced T cells.

Trimming removed 3 bases from V and 6 bases from J, with 17 bases in between. CDR1 is DFQATT and CDR2 is SNEGSKA in the germline V gene (reference sequence). The CDR3 loop spans 14 amino acids. Molecular barcoding with unique molecular identifiers was used for the TCRbeta library. TCRdb re-analysed the PCR reads in MiXCR, keeping a single row per CDR3 protein. This table has 200,000 to 250,000 distinct CDR3 sequences, 7.5% to 9.5% appearing once. The sequence derives from a male patient between 2 and 9 years old who had a stem cell transplant for acute myeloid leukemia, so the T cells may come from the graft donor. The material was PBMCs, mostly from graft donor cells, obtained 360 days after TCRalphabeta/CD19-depleted stem cell transplant. This sequence joins TRBV20-1 and TRBJ1-1, with a tentative D call TRBD1 (5 bases). CDR3 in amino acids: CSARIQGAGAEAFF. CDR3 DNA: TGCAGTGCTAGGATACAAGGGGCGGGCGCTGAAGCTTTCTTT.